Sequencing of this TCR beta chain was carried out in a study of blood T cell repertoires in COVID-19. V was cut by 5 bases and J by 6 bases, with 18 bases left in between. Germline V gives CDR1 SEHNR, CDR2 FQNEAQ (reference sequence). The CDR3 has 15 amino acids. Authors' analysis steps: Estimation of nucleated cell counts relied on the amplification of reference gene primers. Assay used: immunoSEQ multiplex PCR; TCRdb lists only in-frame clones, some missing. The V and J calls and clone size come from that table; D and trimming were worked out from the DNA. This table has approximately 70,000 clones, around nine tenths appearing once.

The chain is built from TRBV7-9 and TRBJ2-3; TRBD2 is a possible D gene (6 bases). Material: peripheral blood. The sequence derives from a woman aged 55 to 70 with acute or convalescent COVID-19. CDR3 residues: CASSPGLRGGDTQYF. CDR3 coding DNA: TGTGCCAGCAGCCCGGGACTGCGGGGCGGGGATACGCAGTATTTT.